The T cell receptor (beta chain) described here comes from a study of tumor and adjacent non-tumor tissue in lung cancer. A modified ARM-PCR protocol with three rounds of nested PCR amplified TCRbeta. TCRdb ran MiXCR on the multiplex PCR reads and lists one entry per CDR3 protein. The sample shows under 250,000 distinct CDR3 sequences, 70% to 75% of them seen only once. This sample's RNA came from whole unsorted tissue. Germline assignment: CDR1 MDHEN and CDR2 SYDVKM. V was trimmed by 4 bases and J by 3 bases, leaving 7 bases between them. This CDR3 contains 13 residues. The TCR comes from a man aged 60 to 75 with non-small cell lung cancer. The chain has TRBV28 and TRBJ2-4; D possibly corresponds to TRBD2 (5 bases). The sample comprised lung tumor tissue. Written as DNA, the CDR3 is TGTGCCAGCAGTTCGGGGTACAAAAACATTCAGTACTTC. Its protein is CASSSGYKNIQYF.